This T cell receptor beta chain originates from a study of T cell repertoires in cytomegalovirus infection. The overall study: Well-studied HLA-B-restricted CMV epitopes were used in the study alongside recently identified HLA-C-restricted ones.

MiXCR, run by TCRdb on the reads, gives a single entry per CDR3 protein. This table has 570,000 or so distinct CDR3 sequences, almost 40% appearing once. Germline V CDR1 and CDR2: SGHNT, YYREEE (reference sequence). CDR3 length equals 14 residues. V was shortened by 5 bases and J by 3 bases, with 14 bases between the two germline ends. As for this clonotype: No antigen is known for it.

The V and J genes are TRBV5-4 and TRBJ1-1; a possible D gene is TRBD1 (5 bases). The TCR originated in a human donor in good health (CMV status not recorded). Some clones in this sample may be carry-over from other donors' samples. The sample consisted of cultured PBMCs, taken from culture after CMV antigen stimulation. CDR3 loop: CASSPRGRDTEAFF. CDR3 sequence (DNA): TGTGCCAGCAGTCCGAGGGGCAGGGACACTGAAGCTTTCTTT.